These T cell receptor beta chains were read from a single sample in a study of shared clonotypes between healthy human individuals. TCRdb keeps only in-frame clones here, not all; method: immunoSEQ multiplex PCR. This sample has about 2.5 million clones, with roughly 92% found just once. Sequencing input: naive CD4+ T cells from PBMCs. The receptors originated from a man aged 18-30 years in good health. Some clones in this sample may be carry-over from other donors' samples. Both conserved end residues are part of each CDR3. D genes are given only for firm matches. A clone size is listed for some rows: how often the clone was seen (once, few, many), or a class if it is expanded.

>TRBV10-3|.|.|TRBJ2-3
TGTGCCACCCTGGGGGGGGGCACGCAGTATTTT
CATLGGGTQYF
>TRBV7-3|.|.|TRBJ2-2
TGTGCCAGCAGCCCGAGCAAGGTGGCCACCGGGGAGCTGTTTTTT
CASSPSKVATGELFF
>TRBV20-1|.|.|TRBJ2-1
TGCAGTGCTAGACAGGCTGAGCAGTTCTTC
CSARQAEQFF
>TRBV5-1|TRBD1|.|TRBJ2-1
TGCGCCAGCAGCTACGGGACAGGGGCCGAGCAGTTCTTC
CASSYGTGAEQFF
>TRBV28|TRBD1|once|TRBJ2-1
TGTGCCACCCTCACAGGGGGCAGGTATGAGCAGTTCTTC
CATLTGGRYEQFF
>TRBV5-1|.|.|TRBJ1-5
TGCGCCAGCAGCTCCGGGACCGCCAATCAGCCCCAGCATTTT
CASSSGTANQPQHF
>TRBV6-1|.|.|TRBJ1-4
TGTGCCAGCAGTGATGGTGCAACTAATGAAAAACTGTTTTTT
CASSDGATNEKLFF
>TRBV7-9|TRBD1|few|TRBJ1-1
TGTGCCAGCAGCCCGCGGACAGGGGACACTGAAGCTTTCTTT
CASSPRTGDTEAFF
>TRBV18|TRBD1|.|TRBJ1-2
TGTGCCAGCTCACAGGACAGGGTCGACTATGGCTACACCTTC
CASSQDRVDYGYTF
>TRBV28|.|.|TRBJ2-7
TGTGCCAGCAGGGCCTACTCCTACGAGCAGTACTTC
CASRAYSYEQYF
>TRBV9|TRBD1|.|TRBJ2-3
TGTGCCAGCAGCGTGGGTGACAGGGTGGTTAGGGCAGATACGCAGTATTTT
CASSVGDRVVRADTQYF
>TRBV11-2|.|.|TRBJ2-1
TGTGCCAGCACCACTAGGTCTAGCTCTCTTCGGAATGAGCAGTTCTTC
CASTTRSSSLRNEQFF
>TRBV10-3|TRBD2|.|TRBJ2-3
TGTGCCATCAGTACCACCCCCACAACTAGCGGTCGCACAGATACGCAGTATTTT
CAISTTPTTSGRTDTQYF
>TRBV6-6|.|.|TRBJ2-5
TGTGCCGGCGCCGGGGCATTCCCTGCGACCCAGTACTTC
CAGAGAFPATQYF